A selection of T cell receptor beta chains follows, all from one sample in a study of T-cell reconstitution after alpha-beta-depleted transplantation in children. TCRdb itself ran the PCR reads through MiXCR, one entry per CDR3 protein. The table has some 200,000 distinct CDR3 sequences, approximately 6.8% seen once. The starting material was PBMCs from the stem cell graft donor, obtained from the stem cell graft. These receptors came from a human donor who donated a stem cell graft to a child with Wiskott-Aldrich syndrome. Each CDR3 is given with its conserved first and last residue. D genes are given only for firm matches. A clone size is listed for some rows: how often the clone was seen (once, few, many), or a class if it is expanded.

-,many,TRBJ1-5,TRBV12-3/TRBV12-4,CASSLLGFMNQPQHF,TGTGCCAGCAGTTTGTTAGGGTTCATGAATCAGCCCCAGCATTTT
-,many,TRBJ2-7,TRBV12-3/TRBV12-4,CASSLVHLGHSYEQYF,TGTGCCAGCAGTTTGGTTCATTTAGGTCACTCCTACGAGCAGTACTTC
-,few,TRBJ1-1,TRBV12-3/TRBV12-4,CASSLKQEGTEAFF,TGTGCCAGCAGTTTAAAGCAGGAGGGGACTGAAGCTTTCTTT
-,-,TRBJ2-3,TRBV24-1,CATSDLFLGEYTDTQYF,TGTGCCACCAGTGATTTGTTCCTTGGGGAATACACAGATACGCAGTATTTT
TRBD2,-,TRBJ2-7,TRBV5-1,CASSPGLAGVGEQYF,TGCGCCAGCAGCCCGGGACTAGCGGGAGTCGGGGAGCAGTACTTC
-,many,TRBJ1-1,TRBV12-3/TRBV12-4,CASSFGPPPLEAFF,TGTGCCAGCAGTTTTGGCCCCCCTCCCCTTGAAGCTTTCTTT
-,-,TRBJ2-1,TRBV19,CASSMPHFSSYNEQFF,TGTGCCAGTAGTATGCCCCATTTTAGCTCCTACAATGAGCAGTTCTTC
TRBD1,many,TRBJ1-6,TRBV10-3,CATLTGGVDSPLHF,TGTGCCACCCTAACAGGGGGCGTTGATTCACCCCTCCACTTT
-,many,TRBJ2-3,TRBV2,CASSAEGSTDTQYF,TGTGCCAGCAGTGCTGAGGGTAGCACAGATACGCAGTATTTT
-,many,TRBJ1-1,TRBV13,CASSPGSSTEAFF,TGTGCCAGCAGCCCCGGGTCTTCCACTGAAGCTTTCTTT
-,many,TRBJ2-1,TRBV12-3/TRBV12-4,CASRLRGNEQFF,TGTGCCAGCCGACTGCGGGGCAATGAGCAGTTCTTC
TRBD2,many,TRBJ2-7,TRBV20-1,CSAPHLGGTYEQYF,TGCAGTGCTCCCCACTTGGGGGGGACCTACGAGCAGTACTTC
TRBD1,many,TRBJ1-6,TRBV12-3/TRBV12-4,CASSSAGQNNSPLHF,TGTGCCAGCAGTTCCGCGGGACAGAATAATTCACCCCTCCACTTT
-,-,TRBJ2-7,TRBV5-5,CARGAGPYYEQYF,TGTGCCAGGGGCGCCGGGCCATACTACGAGCAGTACTTC
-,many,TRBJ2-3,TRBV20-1,CSANILGMTDTQYF,TGCAGTGCCAATATCCTGGGGATGACAGATACGCAGTATTTT
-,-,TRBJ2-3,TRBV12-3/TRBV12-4,CASSPTTIGTQYF,TGTGCCAGCAGCCCGACCACAATCGGGACGCAGTATTTT
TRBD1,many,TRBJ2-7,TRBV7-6,CATFPGGHGSTYEQYF,TGTGCCACGTTTCCAGGGGGACATGGCAGCACCTACGAGCAGTACTTC
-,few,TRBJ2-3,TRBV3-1,CACKGNTDTQYF,TGTGCCTGCAAGGGAAACACAGATACGCAGTATTTT
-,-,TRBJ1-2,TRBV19,CASTPTRAHGYTF,TGTGCCAGTACCCCGACCAGGGCCCACGGCTACACCTTC
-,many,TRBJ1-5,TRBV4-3,CASSQELGPYNQPQHF,TGCGCCAGCAGCCAAGAGTTGGGACCGTACAATCAGCCCCAGCATTTT
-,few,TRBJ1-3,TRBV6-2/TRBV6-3,CASRNRLSGNTIYF,TGTGCCAGCCGCAACCGCCTCTCTGGAAACACCATATATTTT
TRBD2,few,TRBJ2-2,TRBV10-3,CAISLSGSENTGELFF,TGTGCCATCAGTCTGAGCGGGAGCGAGAACACCGGGGAGCTGTTTTTT
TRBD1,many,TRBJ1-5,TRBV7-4,CASSRRGRVQPQHF,TGTGCCAGCAGCCGTAGGGGGCGTGTTCAGCCCCAGCATTTT
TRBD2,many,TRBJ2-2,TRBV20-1,CSARGRTSGTGELFF,TGCAGTGCTAGAGGGCGGACTAGCGGTACCGGGGAGCTGTTTTTT
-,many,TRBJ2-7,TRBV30,CAWNFGLTYEQYF,TGTGCCTGGAACTTCGGACTGACCTACGAGCAGTACTTC
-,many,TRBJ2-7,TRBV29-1,CSVASGTPLEQYF,TGCAGCGTTGCTAGTGGCACTCCTCTCGAGCAGTACTTC
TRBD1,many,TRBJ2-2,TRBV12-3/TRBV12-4,CASNRQGSNTGELFF,TGTGCCAGCAACCGACAGGGTTCGAACACCGGGGAGCTGTTTTTT
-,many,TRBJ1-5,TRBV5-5,CASSPETNRAVQPQHF,TGTGCCAGCAGCCCGGAAACAAATCGGGCGGTTCAGCCCCAGCATTTT
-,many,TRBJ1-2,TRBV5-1,CASSLDRPNYGYTF,TGCGCCAGCAGCTTGGACAGGCCTAACTATGGCTACACCTTC
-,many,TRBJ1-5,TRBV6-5,CASSYGGGQPQHF,TGTGCCAGCAGTTATGGGGGAGGTCAGCCCCAGCATTTT
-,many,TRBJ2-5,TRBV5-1,CASSLDRETQYF,TGCGCCAGCAGCCTGGATCGGGAGACCCAGTACTTC
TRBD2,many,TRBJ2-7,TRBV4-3,CASSQAIISGESYEQYF,TGCGCCAGCAGCCAGGCGATAATAAGCGGGGAGTCCTACGAGCAGTACTTC
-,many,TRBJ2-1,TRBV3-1,CASSQVGPNEQFF,TGTGCCAGCAGCCAAGTTGGGCCCAATGAGCAGTTCTTC
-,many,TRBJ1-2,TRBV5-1,CASSLAKTNYGYTF,TGCGCCAGCAGCTTGGCCAAGACTAACTATGGCTACACCTTC
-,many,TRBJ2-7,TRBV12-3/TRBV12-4,CASSLDNQRYF,TGTGCCAGCAGTTTAGATAATCAACGGTACTTC
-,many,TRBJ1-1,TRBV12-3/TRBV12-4,CASTLGLREAFF,TGTGCCAGCACCCTAGGACTGAGGGAAGCTTTCTTT
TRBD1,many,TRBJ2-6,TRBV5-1,CASSAPTGTRSASSGANVLTF,TGCGCCAGCAGCGCCCCGACAGGGACAAGATCAGCCTCGTCTGGGGCCAACGTCCTGACTTTC
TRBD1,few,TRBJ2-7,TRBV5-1,CASSLESGTDYEQYF,TGCGCCAGCAGCTTGGAATCCGGGACAGACTACGAGCAGTACTTC
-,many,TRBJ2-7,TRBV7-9,CASSSPQTVAYEQYF,TGTGCCAGCAGCTCTCCCCAGACAGTAGCCTACGAGCAGTACTTC
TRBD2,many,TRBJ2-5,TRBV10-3,CAISYKAGTQETQYF,TGTGCCATCAGTTACAAAGCGGGGACCCAAGAGACCCAGTACTTC